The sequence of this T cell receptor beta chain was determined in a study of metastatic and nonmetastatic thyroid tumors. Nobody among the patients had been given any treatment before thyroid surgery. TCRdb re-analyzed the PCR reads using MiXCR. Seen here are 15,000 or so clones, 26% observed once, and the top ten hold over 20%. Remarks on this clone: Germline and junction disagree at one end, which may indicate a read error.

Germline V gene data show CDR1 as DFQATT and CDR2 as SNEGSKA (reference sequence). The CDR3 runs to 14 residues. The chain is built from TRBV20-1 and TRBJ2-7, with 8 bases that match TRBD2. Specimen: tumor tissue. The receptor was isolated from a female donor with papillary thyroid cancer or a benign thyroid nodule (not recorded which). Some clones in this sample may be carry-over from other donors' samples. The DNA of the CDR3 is TGCAGTGCTAGGTCGCATCGGGAGGGATACGAGCAGCACTTC. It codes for CSARSHREGYEQHF.